The 7 T cell receptor beta chains given below trace back to one sample, sequenced in a study of cytomegalovirus exposure and HLA in healthy donors. Assay used: immunoSEQ multiplex PCR; TCRdb lists only in-frame clones, some missing. The data contain some 250,000 clones, around 87% of them singletons. Source material: PBMCs. These receptors were obtained from a woman aged 25 to 39 in good health and CMV-seropositive.

This clone was observed a few times. The V and J genes are TRBV7-9 and TRBJ1-5; unclear D gene. CDR1 is SEHNR, CDR2 FQNEAQ, per germline (reference sequence). The germline V and J ends were trimmed by 2 bases and 0 bases, with 11 bases remaining between them. The CDR3 covers 16 residues. CDR3 bases: TGTGCCAGCAGCTTAAGTCCGGGGTTTAGCAATCAGCCCCAGCATTTT. Protein product: CASSLSPGFSNQPQHF.

V is TRBV25-1 and J is TRBJ2-3, with a tentative D call TRBD2 (6 bases). Trimming took 1 base from V and 5 from J, leaving 22 bases between them. This CDR3 contains 18 residues. Per the germline V gene, CDR1 is MGHDK and CDR2 is SYGVNS. CDR3 region: CASSEFFLGGDGEDTQYF. The CDR3 DNA follows: TGTGCCAGCAGTGAATTTTTTTTGGGGGGAGATGGGGAAGATACGCAGTATTTT.

The genes are TRBV28 and TRBJ1-2; no clear D gene. CDR3 length equals 14 residues. Germline CDR1 MDHEN, CDR2 SYDVKM. Trimming took 3 bases from V and 4 from J, leaving 12 bases between them. CDR3 region: CASSFSTVSYGYTF. The CDR3 DNA sequence: TGTGCCAGCAGTTTTTCTACAGTTAGCTATGGCTACACCTTC.

The chain links TRBV11-3 to TRBJ2-7; D call uncertain. The CDR3 is made up of 13 amino acids. Trimming cost V 1 base and J 0 bases, with 4 bases left between them. Germline V gives CDR1 SGHNT, CDR2 YENEEA. The CDR3 sequence: CASSLGSSYEQYF. CDR3 nucleotides: TGTGCCAGCAGCTTAGGGAGCTCCTACGAGCAGTACTTC. Variable domain in full (rest from reference TRBV11-3 and TRBJ2-7): EAGVVQSPRYKIIEKKQPVAFWCNPISGHNTLYWYLQNLGQGPELLIRYENEEAVDDSQLPKDRFSAERLKGVDSTLKIQPAELGDSAVYLCASSLGSSYEQYFGPGTRLTVT.

The chain combines TRBV2 with TRBJ2-5, with D maybe TRBD1 (6 bases). There are 15 residues in the CDR3. V was clipped by 7 bases and J by 5 bases, with 20 bases between them. Germline CDR1 reads SNHLY; CDR2 reads FYNNEI. In DNA form, the CDR3 reads TGTGCCAGCACCCAGGGGCATACAATTTTGGAGACCCAGTACTTC. Translation gives CASTQGHTILETQYF.

The J gene is TRBJ2-7, the V gene TRBV11-3; D is ambiguous. Trimming shortened V by 5 bases and J by 0 bases, and 5 bases separated the two germline ends. Germline values: CDR1 SGHNT, CDR2 YENEEA. CDR3 size: 12 residues. CDR3 bases: TGTGCCAGCAGCGGCAGCTCCTACGAGCAGTACTTC. Translating it yields CASSGSSYEQYF.

This chain links TRBV13 with TRBJ2-7, with D possibly TRBD2 on 5 matching bases. The germline V gene has CDR1 PRHDT and CDR2 FYEKMQ (reference sequence). With 2 bases removed from V and 7 bases from J, the gap between germline ends came to 9 bases. CDR3 length: 12 residues. CDR3 sequence reads: CASSLSPGEQYF. CDR3 sequence (DNA): TGTGCCAGCAGCTTATCTCCGGGAGAGCAGTACTTC.